This TCR beta chain is drawn from a study of cytomegalovirus exposure and HLA in healthy donors. Across the whole study: A preliminary data release comprised approximately 85 million unique TCRs obtained from HLA-typed donors.

A word on this clone: Its target is unknown.

Study conclusions and caveats: Analyses of presence/absence relied on an assumption of roughly uniform sequencing depth across donors.

PCR was performed using 60 Vbeta and 13 Jbeta primers. As processed by the authors: Roughly 83 million unique TCR beta chains, roughly 11 million of them shared, were counted by a later analysis. Repertoires were generated with immunoSEQ multiplex PCR, while TCRdb's copy carries only in-frame clones and drops some. The DNA gave D and trimming, while V, J and clone size come from that table. Across about 110,000 clones, the top ten clones capture 3.7% of the sample. Trimming removed 7 bases at V and 7 bases at J, with 15 bases between. Germline CDR1 and CDR2: SGDLS and YYNGEE. The CDR3 has 14 amino acids.

The V gene is TRBV9, the J gene TRBJ1-6; D possibly corresponds to TRBD1 (6 bases). This sequence was found in a man aged 30 to 45 in good health and CMV-seronegative. The sequenced sample was PBMCs. CDR3 sequence reads: CASDPGDSNSPLHF. CDR3 DNA: TGTGCCAGCGACCCAGGGGATTCCAATTCACCCCTCCACTTT.